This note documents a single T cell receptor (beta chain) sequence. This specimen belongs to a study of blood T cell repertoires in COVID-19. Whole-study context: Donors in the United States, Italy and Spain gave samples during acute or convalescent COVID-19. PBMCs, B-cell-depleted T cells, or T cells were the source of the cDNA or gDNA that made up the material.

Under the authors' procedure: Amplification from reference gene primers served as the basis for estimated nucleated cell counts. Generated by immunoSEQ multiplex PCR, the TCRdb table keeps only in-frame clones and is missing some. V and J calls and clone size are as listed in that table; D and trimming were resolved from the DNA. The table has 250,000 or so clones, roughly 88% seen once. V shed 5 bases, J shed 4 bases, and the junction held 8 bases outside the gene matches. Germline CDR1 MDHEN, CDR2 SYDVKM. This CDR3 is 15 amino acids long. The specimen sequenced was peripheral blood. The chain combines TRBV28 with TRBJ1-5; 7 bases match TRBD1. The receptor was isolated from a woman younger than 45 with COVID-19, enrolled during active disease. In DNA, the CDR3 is TGTGCCAGCAGTAATGGGTTCAGGGGGAATCAGCCCCAGCATTTT. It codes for CASSNGFRGNQPQHF.